The clone carrying this T cell receptor (beta chain) was counted a single time. Its antigen is unknown. Researchers ran the PCR with 60 Vbeta and 13 Jbeta primers. Sequenced by immunoSEQ multiplex PCR; TCRdb stores in-frame clones only, minus some. Of over 200,000 clones in the sample, 60% to 80% were seen once. V lost 6 bases and J 0 bases, leaving 9 bases between the germline ends. Germline V lookup: CDR1 MNHEY, CDR2 SVGAGI. The CDR3 sequence is 14 residues long. These data belong to a study of cytomegalovirus exposure and HLA in healthy donors. Study context: A prior study identified just under 120 million unique TCR beta sequences from 200 million or so T cells.

Notes on the study in general: Several of the most significant clusters appeared linked to common viral pathogens, based on a later analysis. A link between a missense DCLRE1C variant and TCR beta V- and J-gene trimming emerged from a later analysis. Reported performance of the classifier showed diagnosis of cytomegalovirus status with high specificity and sensitivity.

This receptor was identified in a male donor in good health and CMV-seronegative. Sequenced material: PBMCs. The chain links TRBV6-5 to TRBJ1-3, with D possibly TRBD1 on 5 matching bases. The CDR3 region is CASSRQRSGNTIYF. The CDR3 DNA reads as TGTGCCAGCAGCCGACAGCGCTCTGGAAACACCATATATTTT.